What follows is one T cell receptor (beta chain) and its context. A few counts support this clonotype. No antigen is known for it. No quality values exist for individual bases; no much larger clone is one base distant. For repertoire sequencing, TCR beta CDR3 regions were amplified from RNA transcripts. The first round of RT-PCR was done with HTBI primers and the Qiagen OneStep RT-PCR kit, and was followed by a second round of multiplex PCR, then size selection and purification. The libraries underwent paired-end sequencing with 100 bp reads on an Illumina HiSeq2000. The source study handled its data this way. SOAPnuke was used to process the reads, removing any read that contained adapters or uncalled bases, had a mean Phred below 15, or lacked an exact match to the constant primer or identifier. High-quality paired reads were merged with COPE v1.2.5. Unique nucleotide sequences were defined as clonotypes and aligned to IMGT TRB V, D and J references using MiTCR v1.1. Only V-J combinations with frequency above 0.0001 were analysed, covering 99% to 99.2% of repertoires. For each V-J combination, a TCR clonal expansion and chaos score was defined as F50 clonal expansion divided by the chaos observed in the TCRdist matrix. Welch's t-statistics and random forest were used to reduce the features to roughly 14 V-J combinations, which were then used as input to a naive Bayes classifier. The similarity between thyroid and blood repertoires was quantified using the Morisita-Horn index. TCRdb applied fastp at Q25 and MiXCR to the public reads, then kept only in-frame beta chains. Records with the same CDR3 protein are collapsed into one entry carrying the most frequent genes and DNA. These V and J calls rely on TCRdb rather than the paper's analysis. This sample holds approximately 700,000 distinct CDR3 sequences; roughly two fifths were observed only once. In total, the top ten clones hold over 2.5% of the sample.

This specimen belongs to a study of Graves' ophthalmopathy and Graves' hyperthyroidism (dated by TCRdb to the late 2010s). Turning to the overall study: Peripheral blood was collected before any treatment was given, at the time of initial diagnosis. The study used signatures of the TCR beta repertoire to tell Graves' ophthalmopathy apart from Graves' hyperthyroidism and to predict which patients would progress to ophthalmopathy. In total, around 130 blood samples were TCR-sequenced: under 45 ophthalmopathy, some 75 hyperthyroidism and some 17 hyperthyroidism-to-ophthalmopathy patients. To explore V-J signatures that separate ophthalmopathy from hyperthyroidism, a discovery set of more than 95 patients was enrolled, consisting of more than 40 with ophthalmopathy and fewer than 60 with stable hyperthyroidism. An independent validation cohort was composed of roughly 19 hyperthyroidism patients and about 17 patients who later progressed from hyperthyroidism to ophthalmopathy. In roughly six hyperthyroidism patients, the T-cell repertoires found in thyroid tissue were compared with those found in blood. After sampling, hyperthyroidism patients received methimazole starting at 30 mg daily, and ophthalmopathy patients received high-dose intravenous methylprednisolone.

Reading the germline V gene (reference sequence) gives CDR1 SEHNR and CDR2 FQNEAQ. Trimming costs V 3 bases and J 2 bases, and their ends lie 11 bases apart. Reading from cysteine to phenylalanine, the CDR3 counts 15 amino acids. Only the CDR3 DNA stays, 45 bases, in frame from base 1. On the study overall, not on this receptor specifically: No statistical method was used to set the sample size in advance, and the investigators knew which group each participant was assigned to. In cross-validation, the 13-signature model distinguished ophthalmopathy from stable hyperthyroidism with 85% to 90% sensitivity and nearly 82% specificity, and in the test set the corresponding values were 80% and 75%. In validation, the model predicted ophthalmopathy progression with nearly 71% sensitivity and about 77% specificity; roughly 12 predicted patients were CT-confirmed with GO in a median of approximately six months. Most expanded thyroid clonotypes with frequency above 0.001 were also detected in blood, suggesting blood repertoires may reflect the thyroid immune response.

Patients with ophthalmopathy had moderately to severely active disease, with a Clinical Activity Score of 3 or more, a NOSPECS grade of 4 or more, and a disease duration of less than 3 months. Anyone with other autoimmune diseases, uncontrolled infections, pregnancy or lactation was excluded from the study. Clinical symptoms, serum thyroxine, TRAb, thyroid ultrasound and orbital computed tomography were used for diagnosis. PBMCs were isolated from 7.5 to 10 ml of fresh peripheral blood by Ficoll-Paque density gradient centrifugation. Total RNA was extracted with Trizol reagent and quality-checked on an Agilent 2100 Bioanalyzer.

The V and J genes are TRBV7-9 and TRBJ1-5, with an unclear D gene assignment. Sequenced: peripheral blood. The receptor was derived from an adult man with Graves' ophthalmopathy. The DNA sequence is given as TGTGCCAGCAGCTTGTTTGTGGTGGGCAATCAGCCCCAGCATTTT. This translates into CASSLFVVGNQPQHF. Outside the CDR3, residues come from the reference TRBV7-9 and TRBJ1-5 proteins, so the full variable domain is: DTGVSQNPRHKITKRGQNVTFRCDPISEHNRLYWYRQTLGQGPEFLTYFQNEAQLEKSRLLSDRFSAERPKGSFSTLEIQRTEQGDSAMYLCASSLFVVGNQPQHFGDGTRLSIL.